The 21 T cell receptor beta chains given below trace back to one sample, sequenced in a study of T cells in Graves' hyperthyroidism and ophthalmopathy. TCR beta CDR3 regions were amplified from RNA. The TCR CDR3 was amplified in a first-round RT-PCR using the HTBI primer set. TCRdb reanalysed the multiplex PCR reads using MiXCR and keeps one entry per CDR3 protein. The repertoire includes some 600,000 distinct CDR3 sequences, more than 11% of them detected once, and 5.8% sits in the top ten. Sequencing was done on a sample of blood. All receptors come from a woman aged 25 to 39 with Graves' hyperthyroidism that later progressed to Graves' ophthalmopathy.

This clonotype was seen repeatedly, ten times or more. The chain couples TRBV20-1 to TRBJ2-1; 11 bases line up with TRBD2. Germline CDR1 is DFQATT and CDR2 is SNEGSKA (reference sequence). Unmatched junction bases numbered 13, after V lost 3 bases and J lost 9 bases. The CDR3 totals 16 residues. CDR3 nucleotides: TGCAGTGCTAGTGAACTAGCGGGAGTTGAGGTCGCTGAGCAGTTCTTC. This translates into CSASELAGVEVAEQFF.

The V and J genes are TRBV4-1 and TRBJ1-4; D is unresolved. The CDR3 consists of 14 residues. Between the trimmed V and J ends, which lost 8 bases and 0 bases, there was a span of 10 bases. Germline V gene lookup returns CDR1 MGHRA and CDR2 YSYEKL. The CDR3 loop is CASQDDATNEKLFF. CDR3 nucleotide sequence: TGCGCCAGCCAGGATGATGCAACTAATGAAAAACTGTTTTTT.

There are a few counts of this clonotype. The rearrangement uses TRBV7-2 and TRBJ2-1; 8 bases line up with TRBD2. Germline V gene data show CDR1 as SGHTA and CDR2 as FQGNSA. Trimming removed 3 bases from V and 6 bases from J; junction bases left unmatched: 7. This CDR3 has 15 residues. CDR3 protein: CASSFTGGPGNEQFF. CDR3 nucleotides: TGTGCCAGCAGCTTCACGGGAGGGCCCGGCAATGAGCAGTTCTTC.

This clonotype was counted between two and nine times. A read error may produce the germline difference seen at one junction end. The CDR3 DNA reads TGTGCCAGCAGTTTTCCCAATGGACCGATCAATCAGCCCCGGCATTTT. Amino acid sequence: CASSFPNGPINQPRHF. This chain joins TRBV12-3 or TRBV12-4 and TRBJ1-5; no clear D gene. This CDR3 is built from 16 residues.

This clonotype was seen many times. The rearrangement uses TRBV7-9 and TRBJ2-5; 16 bases are a match to TRBD2. J gave up 7 bases and V 8 bases, and 7 bases lay outside the gene matches. From germline, CDR1 is SEHNR and CDR2 FQNEAQ (reference sequence). CDR3 length: 15 amino acids. The CDR3, as DNA: TGTGCCAGCCGGGGACTAGCGGGAGGGTCCGGGACCCAGTACTTC. Translating it yields CASRGLAGGSGTQYF.

The rearrangement uses TRBV30 and TRBJ2-3; D remains ambiguous. This CDR3 contains 12 residues. V shed 5 bases and J shed 1 base, with 7 bases lying between them. Germline CDR1 reads GTSNPN; CDR2 reads SVGIG (reference sequence). The CDR3: CAWHLGTDTQYF. The CDR3 DNA sequence: TGTGCCTGGCACCTTGGCACAGATACGCAGTATTTT.

This clonotype was detected many times. This chain connects TRBV12-3 or TRBV12-4 to TRBJ2-1; D may be TRBD2 (6 bases). The CDR3 extends over 12 amino acids. V lost 7 bases, J lost 9 bases, and 13 bases lay in between. The CDR3 nucleotides read TGTGCCAGCATCCGCCCCGGGAGTGAGCAGTTCTTC. Translation: CASIRPGSEQFF.

This clonotype was seen ten or more times. The chain joins TRBV27 to TRBJ2-3; D is undetermined. Germline CDR1 and CDR2: MNHEY and SMNVEV (reference sequence). The CDR3 totals 14 residues. The V and J ends lost 7 bases and 1 base respectively, with 12 bases between them. The chain's CDR3 is CASNNGPRTDTQYF. The CDR3 nucleotides read TGTGCCAGCAATAACGGGCCCCGCACAGATACGCAGTATTTT.

This clonotype came up many times. The J gene is TRBJ2-3, the V gene TRBV20-1; a possible D gene is TRBD2 (5 bases). Trimming stripped 6 bases from V and 2 bases from J, with 9 bases between. Germline V gene lookup returns CDR1 DFQATT and CDR2 SNEGSKA (reference sequence). The CDR3 spans 12 residues. DNA for the CDR3: TGCAGTGCCCCAGCGGTCACAGATACGCAGTATTTT. Translating it yields CSAPAVTDTQYF.

The chain is built from TRBV30 and TRBJ2-7; 11 positions match TRBD2. The CDR3 totals 15 residues. V shed 7 bases and J 3 bases; nucleotides not matched to a gene: 11. Germline CDR1 is GTSNPN and CDR2 is SVGIG (reference sequence). CDR3 sequence (DNA): TGTGCCTCCCCAAAGACTAGCGGGAACTACTACGAGCAGTACTTC. Amino acids: CASPKTSGNYYEQYF. Full variable domain (remainder filled in from reference TRBV30 and TRBJ2-7): SQTIHQWPATLVQPVGSPLSLECTVEGTSNPNLYWYRQAAGRGLQLLFYSVGIGQISSEVPQNLSASRPQDRQFILSSKKLLLSDSGFYLCASPKTSGNYYEQYFGPGTRLTVT.

This clonotype has just a few counts. The chain combines TRBV5-4 with TRBJ2-3; the D gene is possibly TRBD1 (5 bases). The CDR3 consists of 13 residues. The V and J ends lost 5 bases and 5 bases respectively, with 12 bases between them. Germline lookup yields CDR1 SGHNT and CDR2 YYREEE (reference sequence). This chain's CDR3 is CASSRAQGDTQYF. CDR3 DNA: TGTGCCAGCAGTCGGGCCCAGGGAGATACGCAGTATTTT.

CDR3 coding DNA: TGCGCCAGCAGCCCGGGAGGAGGGGAACAGACCCAGTACTTC. It is translated as CASSPGGGEQTQYF. The chain is built from TRBV5-1 and TRBJ2-5, with 7 bases identical to TRBD2. The CDR3 loop spans 14 amino acids. V lost 4 bases to trimming and J lost 6 bases; unmatched junction nucleotides: 9. Germline V lookup: CDR1 SGHRS, CDR2 YFSETQ.

This clonotype turned up a few times. This chain connects TRBV5-5 to TRBJ2-3, with TRBD1 as a possible D gene (6 bases). The CDR3 length is 14 residues. Germline CDR1 and CDR2: SGHKS and YYEKEE (reference sequence). Trimming left V 0 bases short and J 4 bases short, with 9 bases between. CDR3 amino acids: CASSLEWTADTQYF. CDR3 DNA: TGTGCCAGCAGCTTGGAGTGGACAGCAGATACGCAGTATTTT.

Comment on this clonotype: This may be a read error: a much more frequent sequence differs by one nucleotide. The chain has TRBV19 and TRBJ2-3; 12 bases map to TRBD2. The germline V gene has CDR1 LNHDA and CDR2 SQIVND (reference sequence). The CDR3 loop spans 15 amino acids. The DNA for the CDR3 is TGTGCCAGTACCCCGACTAGCGGGGGCACAGATACGCAGTCTTTT. Translation: CASTPTSGGTDTQSF.

This clonotype showed up just a few times. V is TRBV9 and J is TRBJ2-1; TRBD2 matches 11 bases. Trimming cost V 2 bases and J 10 bases; bases outside gene matches: 14. From germline, CDR1 is SGDLS and CDR2 YYNGEE. This CDR3 spans 17 amino acids. The chain's CDR3 is CASSVDPPGLAVQEQFF. The DNA for the CDR3 is TGTGCCAGCAGCGTCGACCCTCCGGGACTAGCGGTACAAGAGCAGTTCTTC. The variable domain in full, completed from reference TRBV9 and TRBJ2-1, reads DSGVTQTPKHLITATGQRVTLRCSPRSGDLSVYWYQQSLDQGLQFLIQYYNGEERAKGNILERFSAQQFPDLHSELNLSSLELGDSALYFCASSVDPPGLAVQEQFFGPGTRLTVL.

This clonotype was counted many times. V gene TRBV30 combines with J gene TRBJ2-3, with unresolved D. The CDR3 spans 12 residues. Germline CDR1 is GTSNPN and CDR2 is SVGIG (reference sequence). V was cut by 2 bases and J by 3 bases, with 6 bases left in between. The CDR3 DNA is TGTGCCTGGAGTCCCTTTACAGATACGCAGTATTTT. It yields the protein CAWSPFTDTQYF.

This clonotype has more than one count but fewer than ten. V usage is TRBV27 and J usage is TRBJ2-5; D is tentatively TRBD1 or TRBD2 (5 bases each). CDR3 length equals 15 residues. The germline V gene encodes CDR1 MNHEY and CDR2 SMNVEV (reference sequence). The V and J ends lost 3 bases and 5 bases respectively, with 16 bases between them. The CDR3 DNA is TGTGCCAGCAGTTTTCTTAAGGCCGAGGGGGAGACCCAGTACTTC. Residues: CASSFLKAEGETQYF.

Details on this clonotype: One junction end disagrees with the germline gene, perhaps due to a read error. This sequence joins TRBV27 and TRBJ1-5; D gene uncertain. Looked up from germline, CDR1 is MNHEY and CDR2 is SMNVEV (reference sequence). The CDR3 loop spans 13 amino acids. CDR3 loop: CASRGNSNQSQHF. CDR3 DNA: TGTGCCAGCAGAGGGAATAGCAATCAGTCCCAGCATTTT.

Details on this clonotype: This may be a read error: a much more frequent sequence differs by one nucleotide. The chain couples TRBV12-3 or TRBV12-4 to TRBJ2-2; tentatively, D is TRBD1 (6 bases). Trimming shortened V by 6 bases and J by 2 bases, and 13 bases separated the two germline ends. This CDR3 contains 15 residues. The CDR3 DNA follows: TGTGCCAGCAGATTGACAGGATTCAACACCGGGGAGCTGTTTTTT. This codes for CASRLTGFNTGELFF.

This clonotype was counted between two and nine times. A junction end diverges from the germline sequence, so it may reflect a read error. This chain joins TRBV7-9 and TRBJ2-2; D possibly corresponds to TRBD2 (6 bases). Germline CDR1 and CDR2: SEHNR and FQNEAQ (reference sequence). The CDR3 sequence is 14 residues long. For the CDR3, the DNA is TGTGCCAGCAGTTTCCTAGCGTCCACCGGGAAGCTGTTTTTT. Translation: CASSFLASTGKLFF.

The J gene is TRBJ2-7, the V gene TRBV27; 10 positions agree with TRBD2. With 6 bases clipped from V and 3 bases from J, the junction kept 11 bases outside the gene matches. Germline assignment: CDR1 MNHEY and CDR2 SMNVEV (reference sequence). This CDR3 has 16 amino acids. The CDR3 DNA reads TGTGCCAGCAGCCAAGCTAGCGGGAGTGTAATCTACGAGCAGTACTTC. Translating it yields CASSQASGSVIYEQYF.